A selection of T cell receptor beta chains follows, all from one sample in a study of glioma-infiltrating T cells. TCRdb used MiXCR to reprocess the multiplex PCR reads, holding one entry per CDR3 protein. The table lists over 140,000 distinct CDR3 sequences, roughly two fifths of them singletons. The source material was glioma tissue, nonneoplastic brain tissue, or PBMCs (not recorded which). These receptors all come from a human donor with low-grade glioma or glioblastoma, undergoing nonglioma brain surgery, or in good health (not recorded which). Both conserved end residues are part of each CDR3. The D gene is left open where the match is weak. Expanded clones get a size class; other rows say once, few or many, or leave the size out.

d_call | clone_size | j_call | v_call | cdr3_nt | cdr3_aa
. | many | TRBJ2-5 | TRBV27 | TGTGCCAGCAGCCTGGGCTGGGCCCAAGAGACCCAGTACTTC | CASSLGWAQETQYF
. | . | TRBJ2-7 | TRBV7-2 | TGTGCCAGCAGCCCCGACGGCTCCTACGAGCAGTACTTC | CASSPDGSYEQYF
. | . | TRBJ1-2 | TRBV6-4 | TGTGCCAGCAGTGACCTAAGGACGGCAAACTATGGCTACACCTTC | CASSDLRTANYGYTF
. | . | TRBJ1-1 | TRBV6-2/TRBV6-3 | TGTGCCAGCAGACTTACGGGTGGCACTGAAGCTTTCTTT | CASRLTGGTEAFF
. | many | TRBJ2-3 | TRBV4-3 | TGCGCCAGCAGCCCTTCCCGGGCCCTAGACGCCGGGGATACGCAGTATTTT | CASSPSRALDAGDTQYF
TRBD2 | . | TRBJ2-1 | TRBV5-4 | TGTGCCAGCAGCTTGGGCGGGACTAACTCCTACAATGAGCAGTTCTTC | CASSLGGTNSYNEQFF
. | . | TRBJ2-7 | TRBV7-2 | TGTGCCAGCAGCCGTGGACAGTACTACGAGCAGTACTTC | CASSRGQYYEQYF
. | . | TRBJ1-2 | TRBV6-2/TRBV6-3 | TGTGCCAGCAGTTACTCACACGGAGGCTACACCTTC | CASSYSHGGYTF
. | . | TRBJ1-5 | TRBV28 | TGTGCCAGCAGTCGACAGGTGACCCGTCAGCCCCAGCATTTT | CASSRQVTRQPQHF
. | . | TRBJ1-1 | TRBV4-1 | TGCGCCAGCAGCCAAGATGGCGGGACAGCTTTCTTT | CASSQDGGTAFF
TRBD2 | . | TRBJ2-1 | TRBV15 | TGTGCCACCAGCAGAGCTCGTTGGCTAGCGGGCGACAATGAGCAGTTCTTC | CATSRARWLAGDNEQFF
TRBD1 | . | TRBJ1-6 | TRBV12-3/TRBV12-4 | TGTGCCAGCAGCATAGGACAGGGGGCTTATAATTCACCCCTCCACTTT | CASSIGQGAYNSPLHF
. | . | TRBJ1-1 | TRBV18 | TGTGCCAGCTCACCACAAGATCGAGTTACTGAAGCTTTCTTT | CASSPQDRVTEAFF
TRBD1 | . | TRBJ1-2 | TRBV20-1 | TGCAGTGCTAGAGATCTCGGCAGGGGGCCTGGCTACACCTTC | CSARDLGRGPGYTF
. | few | TRBJ2-5 | TRBV6-2/TRBV6-3 | TGTGCCAGCAGCCCGGACACTCAAGAGACCCAGTACTTC | CASSPDTQETQYF
. | few | TRBJ1-1 | TRBV10-3 | TGTGCCATCAGTGCAGGGTCCGTAGCTTTCTTT | CAISAGSVAFF
. | . | TRBJ1-1 | TRBV6-5 | TGTGCCAGCAGTTACTCGACGTTGGTGAGAGAAGCTTTCTTT | CASSYSTLVREAFF
. | . | TRBJ1-3 | TRBV7-2 | TGTGCCAGCAGCCGTGACAGGACTGGAAACACCATATATTTT | CASSRDRTGNTIYF
. | few | TRBJ1-3 | TRBV25-1 | TGTGCCAGCAGTGCTTATAAGGCGGAAACTGGAAACACCATATATTTT | CASSAYKAETGNTIYF
. | few | TRBJ1-2 | TRBV7-3 | TGTGCCAGCAGCCCCGACGGAAACTATGGCTACACCTTC | CASSPDGNYGYTF
TRBD1 | few | TRBJ1-1 | TRBV12-5 | TGTGCTAGTGGAAGGGGACAGGGGAGCACTGAAGCTTTCTTT | CASGRGQGSTEAFF
TRBD1 | . | TRBJ1-1 | TRBV6-2/TRBV6-3 | TGTGCCAGCAGGTCAACAGGGGGGAACACTGAAGCTTTCTTT | CASRSTGGNTEAFF
. | . | TRBJ2-7 | TRBV20-1 | TGCAGTGCTAGTAACGCGCGGTATTCCTACGAGCAGTACTTC | CSASNARYSYEQYF
TRBD1 | . | TRBJ1-4 | TRBV12-3/TRBV12-4 | TGTGCCAGCAGCAGACAGGGATTTAATGAAAAACTGTTTTTT | CASSRQGFNEKLFF
. | . | TRBJ2-1 | TRBV7-2 | TGTGCCAGCAGCAGATATGGGGGAAAGAATGAGCAGTTCTTC | CASSRYGGKNEQFF
. | . | TRBJ2-1 | TRBV7-3 | TGTGCCAGCAGCTCGGACACCGGGACAAAGCAGTTCTTC | CASSSDTGTKQFF
TRBD1 | . | TRBJ2-3 | TRBV28 | TGTGCCAGCCGGGACAGCAGCAAAGATACGCAGTATTTT | CASRDSSKDTQYF
TRBD1 | . | TRBJ1-1 | TRBV19 | TGTGCCACCCACAGGGGACAGTCTGAAGCTTTCTTT | CATHRGQSEAFF
. | many | TRBJ2-3 | TRBV20-1 | TGCAGTGCTAGGGACCCTTCAGGCACAGATACGCAGTATTTT | CSARDPSGTDTQYF
. | . | TRBJ1-1 | TRBV6-6 | TGTGCCAGCAGCCGGGACTTAGGGACTGAAGCTTTCTTT | CASSRDLGTEAFF
. | . | TRBJ1-2 | TRBV6-1 | TGTGCCATCAGTGAAAACAGGGAAAAATATGGCTACACCTTC | CAISENREKYGYTF
. | . | TRBJ2-1 | TRBV3-1 | TGTGCCAGCATCTTGACGGGGAATGCCAATGAGCAGTTCTTC | CASILTGNANEQFF